This TCR beta chain derives from a study of shared clonotypes between healthy human individuals. General observations from the study: The low donor count limited represented genetic and exposure-history diversity.

The CDR3 runs 14 residues. Germline V CDR1 and CDR2: KGHSH, LQKENI. Trimming shortened V by 2 bases and J by 3 bases, and 10 bases separated the two germline ends. Partitioning of CD4+ cells yielded a CD45RA+ naive subset and a CD45RA-negative memory subset. Some clones are missing from TCRdb's copy, which holds only in-frame ones; the method was immunoSEQ multiplex PCR. In the table there are some 2,500,000 clones, about 90% of which are singletons. This clone was seen only a few times. Its antigen is unidentified. Sequences were obtained from naive CD4+ T cells from PBMCs. As for subset: CD45RA+ positively selected. This clonotype was obtained from a man aged 18 to 35 in good health. Some clones in this sample may be carry-over from other donors' samples. The rearrangement joins TRBV18 to TRBJ1-1; perhaps TRBD1 as D (6 bases). CDR3 loop: CASSPNRADTEAFF. The CDR3 DNA sequence: TGTGCCAGCTCACCAAACAGGGCGGACACTGAAGCTTTCTTT.